This entry lists 14 T cell receptor beta chains sequenced from one sample in a study of tumor-infiltrating lymphocytes in primary liver carcinoma. Reverse transcription of about 500 ng total RNA with a constant-region primer produced TCR beta cDNA. Three-round nested multiplex PCR performed with slightly modified ARM-PCR produced the TCR beta libraries. Both of the initial two PCR rounds ran for about 11 cycles and employed TRBV1-TRBV30 forward primers alongside a C-beta reverse primer. TCRdb reprocessed the multiplex PCR reads with MiXCR, giving one entry per CDR3 protein. Altogether about 300,000 distinct CDR3 sequences are present, more than 55% being singletons, with the ten largest covering roughly 9%. Germline DNA was extracted too, while blood RNA derived from unsorted whole blood. The sequencing sample was made of peripheral blood. The receptors shown here come from a man aged 35 to 55 with primary liver carcinoma and hepatitis B virus infection.

This clonotype has ten or more counts. The V call is TRBV6-5, the J call TRBJ2-7; TRBD2 agrees at 9 bases. Germline V lookup: CDR1 MNHEY, CDR2 SVGAGI. V gave up 5 bases and J gave up 10 bases; unmatched junction bases: 9. This CDR3 is built from 13 residues. The DNA for the CDR3 is TGTGCCAGCAGTACGGCGGGAGGGCCGGCCCAGTACTTC. Its translation: CASSTAGGPAQYF.

Remarks on this clonotype: It may be a read error: a sequence one base away is much more abundant. This chain uses TRBV5-5 with TRBJ2-3; D may be TRBD2 (5 bases). CDR1 is SGHKS and CDR2 is YYEKEE in the germline V gene (reference sequence). Trimming shortened V by 9 bases and J by 5 bases, and 16 bases separated the two germline ends. The CDR3 spans 13 residues. For the CDR3, the DNA is TGTGCCATCAACTACGGCGCGGGAGATACGCAGTATTTT. It codes for CAINYGAGDTQYF. Full variable domain (outside the CDR3, taken from reference TRBV5-5 and TRBJ2-3): DAGVTQSPTHLIKTRGQQVTLRCSPISGHKSVSWYQQVLGQGPQFIFQYYEKEERGRGNFPDRFSARQFPNYSSELNVNALLLGDSALYLCAINYGAGDTQYFGPGTRLTVL.

This clonotype was picked up many times. The chain uses TRBV6-1 and TRBJ1-6, with D possibly matching TRBD1 (5 bases). Germline V lookup: CDR1 MNHNS, CDR2 SASEGT. The CDR3 runs 14 residues. The germline V and J ends were trimmed by 3 bases and 8 bases, with 11 bases remaining between them. The CDR3 loop is CASSDYRGDSPLHF. In DNA form, the CDR3 reads TGTGCCAGCAGTGACTACCGGGGGGATTCACCCCTCCACTTT.

Ten or more counts support this clonotype. J is TRBJ2-5 and V is TRBV6-5; D remains unclear. CDR3 length equals 15 residues. Trimming stripped 1 base from V and 6 bases from J, with 15 bases between. Germline V gives CDR1 MNHEY, CDR2 SVGAGI. CDR3 sequence reads: CASSYFKDLGQTQYF. CDR3 in DNA: TGTGCCAGCAGTTACTTCAAGGACCTAGGTCAGACCCAGTACTTC.

Concerning this clonotype itself: This is likely a read error, given that the CDR3 carries no conserved phenylalanine or tryptophan at its end. This chain joins TRBV7-9 and TRBJ1-2; TRBD1 matches at 8 bases. Germline V gene data show CDR1 as SEHNR and CDR2 as FQNEAQ (reference sequence). CDR3 length equals 14 residues. The CDR3 sequence: CASRWDRRFHGYTS. As DNA, the CDR3 is TGTGCCAGCAGATGGGACAGGAGGTTTCATGGTTACACCTCC.

On this clonotype: A much larger clone sits a single nucleotide away, making a read error possible. The chain joins TRBV5-6 to TRBJ2-1; D uncertain. Per germline, CDR1 SGHDT and CDR2 YYEEEE. The CDR3 extends over 13 amino acids. CDR3 amino acids: CVSSLVGNNEQFF. The CDR3 coding sequence is TGTGTCAGCAGCTTGGTTGGGAACAATGAGCAGTTCTTC.

The rearrangement links TRBV28 to TRBJ1-5; D is perhaps TRBD1 (5 bases). The V gene's germline CDR1 is MDHEN and CDR2 SYDVKM. V was cut by 3 bases and J by 2 bases, with 11 bases left in between. This CDR3 spans 15 amino acids. The CDR3 DNA sequence: TGTGCCAGCAGTTTCCAGGGATTCGGCAATCAGCCCCAGCATTTT. Protein product: CASSFQGFGNQPQHF.

This chain uses TRBV11-3 with TRBJ2-7; 12 positions agree with TRBD2. J was trimmed by 6 bases and V by 5 bases; bases with no gene match: 8. Germline CDR1 reads SGHNT; CDR2 reads YENEEA. The CDR3 consists of 15 residues. CDR3 in DNA: TGTGCCAGCAGCACGGGGCTAGCGGGAGGGTGCGAGCAGTACTTC. This translates into CASSTGLAGGCEQYF. The full variable domain, with the rest looked up from reference TRBV11-3 and TRBJ2-7, is EAGVVQSPRYKIIEKKQPVAFWCNPISGHNTLYWYLQNLGQGPELLIRYENEEAVDDSQLPKDRFSAERLKGVDSTLKIQPAELGDSAVYLCASSTGLAGGCEQYFGPGTRLTVT.

In regard to this clonotype: The junction and the germline gene differ at one end; a read error may be behind it. The chain is built from TRBV6-1 and TRBJ2-1, with D perhaps being TRBD1 or TRBD2 (7 bases each). The V gene's germline CDR1 is MNHNS and CDR2 SASEGT. The CDR3 runs 14 residues. For the CDR3, the DNA is TGTGCCAGCAGTGAAAGACAGGGAGGGAATGAGCGGTTCTTC. It translates to CASSERQGGNERFF.

This clonotype appeared many times. The J gene is TRBJ1-5, the V gene TRBV6-6, with TRBD1 identical over 9 bases. The CDR3 sequence is 14 residues long. Trimming took 5 bases from V and 5 from J; bases not matched to a gene: 4. CDR1 and CDR2 (germline): MNHNY, SVGAGI (reference sequence). The CDR3 protein is CASSLRQGDQPQHF. DNA for the CDR3: TGTGCCAGCAGTCTTCGACAGGGGGATCAGCCCCAGCATTTT.

This clonotype was seen more than once but under ten times. Relative to the germline gene, one junction end is altered; a read error may explain this. V gene TRBV5-1 combines with J gene TRBJ2-1, with D perhaps TRBD1 (5 bases). Germline V gene sequence: CDR1 SGHRS, CDR2 YFSETQ. This CDR3 has 15 residues. For the CDR3, the DNA is TGTGCCAGCAGCTTGGGGCAGGGCTTTAAAAATGAGCAGTTCTTC. Translating gives CASSLGQGFKNEQFF.

This clonotype has a count of ten or more. V usage is TRBV6-5 and J usage is TRBJ1-1, with TRBD1 as a possible D gene (5 bases). The germline V and J ends were trimmed by 0 bases and 6 bases, with 11 bases remaining between them. Germline values: CDR1 MNHEY, CDR2 SVGAGI. This CDR3 is built from 14 residues. The CDR3, as DNA: TGTGCCAGCAGTTACTCAGGAATGGGGGCTGAAGCTTTCTTT. Its protein is CASSYSGMGAEAFF.

Concerning this clonotype: A much more abundant neighbour one base away suggests this may be a read error. The chain has TRBV12-3 or TRBV12-4 and TRBJ1-1, with D maybe TRBD1 (6 bases). V was clipped by 5 bases and J by 5 bases, with 18 bases between them. The CDR3 covers 15 residues. The CDR3 sequence: CASSARGLVRTEAFF. As DNA, the CDR3 is TGTGCCAGCAGTGCCAGGGGTCTCGTTAGAACTGAAGCTTTCTTT.

The rearrangement links TRBV14 to TRBJ2-1, with D possibly being TRBD2 (6 bases). Deletions cut 4 bases from V and 12 bases from J, with 16 bases between. The CDR3 spans 13 residues. Germline V gene sequence: CDR1 SGHDN, CDR2 FVKESK. The DNA for the CDR3 is TGTGCCAGCAGCCGCCAGCCGGGACTTTCGCAGTTCTTC. Amino acids: CASSRQPGLSQFF.